A single sample gave rise to the 8 T cell receptor beta chains below, sequenced in a study of T cell responses to AZD1222 COVID-19 vaccine. The protocol was immunoSEQ multiplex PCR, while the TCRdb copy is restricted to in-frame clones and leaves out a portion. The table shows 100,000 to 120,000 clones, with around 80% occurring only once. This specimen was peripheral blood, taken on day 0 of AZD1222 vaccination. Source of these receptors: an adult in good health.

The V gene is TRBV7-8, the J gene TRBJ1-4; 7 bases match TRBD1. V lost 5 bases to trimming and J lost 5 bases; unmatched junction nucleotides: 5. This CDR3 contains 14 residues. CDR1 is SGHVS, CDR2 FQNEAQ, per germline. The CDR3 DNA follows: TGTGCCAGCAGCCAGGACAGGTTCAATGAAAAACTGTTTTTT. Protein: CASSQDRFNEKLFF.

A note on this clone: The sample has other DNA sequences that encode this CDR3 too. This chain connects TRBV18 to TRBJ1-5; maybe TRBD1 (5 bases). V was pared by 2 bases and J by 1 base, with 9 bases between. Germline V lookup: CDR1 KGHSH, CDR2 LQKENI. This CDR3 region has 15 residues. As DNA, the CDR3 is TGTGCCAGCTCACCAAGACACAGGAGCAATCAGCCCCAGCATTTT. It specifies CASSPRHRSNQPQHF.

The chain couples TRBV27 to TRBJ1-1, with a weak D call TRBD1 (6 bases). The V and J ends lost 1 base and 4 bases respectively, with 13 bases between them. Germline assignment: CDR1 MNHEY and CDR2 SMNVEV (reference sequence). The length of the CDR3 is 15 residues. The CDR3 sequence: CASSLYPGAPTEAFF. The CDR3 bases are TGTGCCAGCAGTTTATATCCGGGGGCGCCCACTGAAGCTTTCTTT.

The chain carries TRBV2 and TRBJ1-5; tentatively, D is TRBD1 (6 bases). V was shortened by 4 bases and J by 0 bases, with 16 bases between the two germline ends. Germline-derived CDR1 and CDR2 are SNHLY and FYNNEI. This CDR3 is 17 amino acids long. DNA for the CDR3: TGTGCCAGCAGTGTACGCGGCAGGGGCCATAGCAATCAGCCCCAGCATTTT. Its translation is CASSVRGRGHSNQPQHF.

The V gene is TRBV19, the J gene TRBJ1-5, with D uncertain. Trimming removed 5 bases from V and 5 bases from J, with 16 bases in between. The CDR3 sequence is 15 residues long. The germline CDR1 and CDR2 sequences are LNHDA and SQIVND (reference sequence). In nucleotides, the CDR3 is TGTGCCAGTAGTGACGGACTAAAACCGGATCAGCCCCAGCATTTT. Residues: CASSDGLKPDQPQHF.

Points on this clone: This same CDR3 is encoded by further DNA sequences in the sample. The chain employs TRBV25-1 and TRBJ2-5; perhaps TRBD2 as D (5 bases). Germline CDR1 reads MGHDK; CDR2 reads SYGVNS. This CDR3 has 13 residues. Trimming pared 1 base from V and 3 bases from J, leaving 6 bases between. The CDR3 coding sequence is TGTGCCAGCAGTGAATCGGGGAAAGAGACCCAGTACTTC. Translated: CASSESGKETQYF.

This clone has just a few counts. CDR3 protein: CASSSPTENYGYTF. CDR3 bases: TGTGCCAGCAGCTCTCCGACGGAAAACTATGGCTACACCTTC. The chain carries TRBV7-2 and TRBJ1-2; D is undetermined. Germline V lookup: CDR1 SGHTA, CDR2 FQGNSA. The length of the CDR3 is 14 residues. The V end was cut by 4 bases, the J end by 2 bases, with 11 bases between.

The gene calls are TRBV5-4 and TRBJ1-1, with 7 bases matching TRBD1. The junction had 5 bases not matched to a gene; V was cut back by 5 bases and J by 4 bases. From germline, CDR1 is SGHNT and CDR2 YYREEE (reference sequence). There are 13 residues in the CDR3. CDR3: CASSTDRATEAFF. The CDR3 DNA follows: TGTGCCAGCAGTACCGACAGGGCCACTGAAGCTTTCTTT.